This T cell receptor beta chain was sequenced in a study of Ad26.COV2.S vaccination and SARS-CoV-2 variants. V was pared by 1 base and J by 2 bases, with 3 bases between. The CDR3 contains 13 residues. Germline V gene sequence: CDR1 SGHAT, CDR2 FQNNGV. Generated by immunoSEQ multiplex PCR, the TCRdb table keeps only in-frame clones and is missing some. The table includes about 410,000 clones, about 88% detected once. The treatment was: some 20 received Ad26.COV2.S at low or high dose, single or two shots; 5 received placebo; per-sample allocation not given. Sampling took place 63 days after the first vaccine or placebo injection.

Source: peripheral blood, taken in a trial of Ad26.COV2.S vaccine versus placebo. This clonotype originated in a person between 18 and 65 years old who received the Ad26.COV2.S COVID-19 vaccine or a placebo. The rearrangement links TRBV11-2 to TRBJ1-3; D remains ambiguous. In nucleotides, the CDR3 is TGTGCCAGCAGCTTAGTCACTGGAAACACCATATATTTT. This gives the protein CASSLVTGNTIYF. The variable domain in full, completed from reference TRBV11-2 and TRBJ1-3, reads EAGVAQSPRYKIIEKRQSVAFWCNPISGHATLYWYQQILGQGPKLLIQFQNNGVVDDSQLPKDRFSAERLKGVDSTLKIQPAKLEDSAVYLCASSLVTGNTIYFGEGSWLTVV.